This T cell receptor beta chain stems from a study of T cell changes during pregnancy in multiple sclerosis. Using immunoSEQ multiplex PCR, the repertoire was profiled, and TCRdb retains in-frame clones only, with some absent. The table lists around 40,000 clones, 91% of them singletons, with approximately 6.1% in the top ten. This clone came up once. With 5 bases clipped from V and 7 bases from J, the junction kept 8 bases outside the gene matches. The CDR3 has 14 residues. Per the germline V gene, CDR1 is MNHEY and CDR2 is SMNVEV (reference sequence). V and J are TRBV27 and TRBJ1-5; 7 nucleotides match TRBD1. The starting material was CD8+ T cells from peripheral blood mononuclear cells, obtained in the second trimester of pregnancy. The receptor was derived from a female donor with multiple sclerosis, enrolled in a pregnancy study. CDR3 nucleotides: TGTGCCAGCAGTCCCTGGACAGGAGGGCAGCCCCAGCATTTT. This translates into CASSPWTGGQPQHF.